This passage covers 27 T cell receptor beta chains from one sample sequenced in a study of blood T cell repertoires in COVID-19. Method: immunoSEQ multiplex PCR; TCRdb's copy keeps in-frame clones and lacks some. The sample records under 200,000 clones, roughly 84% being singletons. The specimen sequenced was peripheral blood. Receptors originate from a man aged 65 to 85 with active or convalescent COVID-19.

The chain carries TRBV9 and TRBJ1-5, with D perhaps matching TRBD1 (5 bases). Germline loops: CDR1 SGDLS, CDR2 YYNGEE. This CDR3 is 15 amino acids long. Trimming left V 0 bases short and J 4 bases short, with 11 bases between. DNA of the CDR3: TGTGCCAGCAGCGTAGAGGGGATTATGAATCAGCCCCAGCATTTT. Translated: CASSVEGIMNQPQHF.

The chain couples TRBV3-1 (or the pseudogene TRBV3-2) to TRBJ1-1, with a weak D call TRBD1 (5 bases). Germline-derived CDR1 and CDR2 are LGHDT and YNNKEL (reference sequence). The V gene lost 1 base and the J gene lost 5 bases, with 17 bases spanning the gap. CDR3 size: 16 residues. CDR3 amino acids: CASSQAKNPGWTEAFF. The CDR3, as DNA: TGTGCCAGCAGCCAAGCAAAAAATCCAGGGTGGACTGAAGCTTTCTTT.

This clone was observed a few times. The genes are TRBV18 and TRBJ1-6, with D unresolved. Trimming pared 4 bases from V and 0 bases from J, leaving 7 bases between. Germline V CDR1 and CDR2: KGHSH, LQKENI. This CDR3 spans 15 amino acids. CDR3 coding DNA: TGTGCCAGCTCACAAGGGAGCTCCTATAATTCACCCCTCCACTTT. It specifies CASSQGSSYNSPLHF. Variable domain in full (rest from reference TRBV18 and TRBJ1-6): NAGVMQNPRHLVRRRGQEARLRCSPMKGHSHVYWYRQLPEEGLKFMVYLQKENIIDESGMPKERFSAEFPKEGPSILRIQQVVRGDSAAYFCASSQGSSYNSPLHFGNGTRLTVT.

The chain is built from TRBV7-9 and TRBJ1-3; no clear D gene. V was clipped by 0 bases and J by 2 bases, with 17 bases between them. The CDR3 length is 18 residues. The germline V gene has CDR1 SEHNR and CDR2 FQNEAQ (reference sequence). This CDR3 is CASSLAEAVRGPGNTIYF. The CDR3 DNA sequence: TGTGCCAGCAGCTTAGCGGAGGCTGTTCGTGGCCCTGGAAACACCATATATTTT.

The CDR3 sequence: CASSRGQGYTEAFF. The DNA of the CDR3 is TGTGCCAGCAGCCGAGGACAGGGGTACACTGAAGCTTTCTTT. The chain employs TRBV13 and TRBJ1-1; 9 bases match TRBD1. The CDR3 consists of 14 residues. The V gene's germline CDR1 is PRHDT and CDR2 FYEKMQ (reference sequence). Trimming removed 5 bases from V and 3 bases from J; junction bases left unmatched: 4.

This chain uses TRBV28 with TRBJ1-1; perhaps TRBD1 as D (6 bases). CDR1 and CDR2 (germline): MDHEN, SYDVKM. The CDR3 runs to 14 residues. Trimming took 4 bases from V and 1 from J, leaving 10 bases between them. The CDR3 reads CASSSSGQNTEAFF. The CDR3 nucleotides are TGTGCCAGCAGTTCCTCGGGACAGAACACTGAAGCTTTCTTT.

This CDR3 reads CASSARGLGGGTNTEAFF. DNA of the CDR3: TGTGCCAGCTCGGCTAGAGGGCTTGGCGGGGGAACGAACACTGAAGCTTTCTTT. V and J are TRBV18 and TRBJ1-1, with a tentative D call TRBD1 (5 bases). Germline CDR1 and CDR2: KGHSH and LQKENI. Trimming removed 6 bases from V and 1 base from J, with 24 bases in between. The CDR3 consists of 18 residues.

The rearrangement uses TRBV7-8 and TRBJ2-6, with D possibly being TRBD1 (6 bases). The CDR3 is 18 residues long. Germline-derived CDR1 and CDR2 are SGHVS and FQNEAQ. With 0 bases removed from V and 0 bases from J, the gap between germline ends came to 12 bases. In nucleotides, the CDR3 is TGTGCCAGCAGCTTAGCCTGGCAGGGGAGCTCTGGGGCCAACGTCCTGACTTTC. Translated: CASSLAWQGSSGANVLTF. Looking up the rest from reference TRBV7-8 and TRBJ2-6 gives the full variable domain: GAGVSQSPRYKVAKRGQDVALRCDPISGHVSLFWYQQALGQGPEFLTYFQNEAQLDKSGLPSDRFFAERPEGSVSTLKIQRTQQEDSAVYLCASSLAWQGSSGANVLTFGAGSRLTVL.

The chain combines TRBV6-4 with TRBJ1-2; D not resolved. Trimming took off 0 bases at V and 7 bases at J, with 12 bases between the two ends. CDR3 size: 14 residues. Germline CDR1 reads MRHNA; CDR2 reads SNTAGT. CDR3 sequence (DNA): TGTGCCAGCAGTGACTCCAATAGTCCCGGTGGCTACACCTTC. Translation: CASSDSNSPGGYTF.

V is TRBV2 and J is TRBJ2-5; D possibly corresponds to TRBD1 (5 bases). The CDR3 runs 14 residues. Germline values: CDR1 SNHLY, CDR2 FYNNEI. Trimming pared 5 bases from V and 0 bases from J, leaving 10 bases between. The CDR3 DNA is TGTGCCAGCAGTAGACAGACAGACCAAGAGACCCAGTACTTC. Translated: CASSRQTDQETQYF.

This chain links TRBV7-2 with TRBJ2-7, with a weak D call TRBD1 (6 bases). Trimming removed 6 bases at V and 1 base at J, with 16 bases between. The germline V gene encodes CDR1 SGHTA and CDR2 FQGNSA. This CDR3 contains 15 residues. In DNA, the CDR3 is TGTGCCAGCAGTCACCGGGACATACATTCCTACGAGCAGTACTTC. Translation: CASSHRDIHSYEQYF.

The V call is TRBV3-1 (or the pseudogene TRBV3-2), the J call TRBJ1-2; D perhaps matches TRBD1 (6 bases). Deletions cut 5 bases from V and 4 bases from J, with 14 bases between. This CDR3 region has 14 residues. Germline V CDR1 and CDR2: LGHDT, YNNKEL (reference sequence). CDR3: CASSGQPFGYGYTF. Written as DNA, the CDR3 is TGTGCCAGCAGCGGACAGCCGTTTGGCTATGGCTACACCTTC.

The chain employs TRBV7-9 and TRBJ1-5, with D unresolved. Germline values: CDR1 SEHNR, CDR2 FQNEAQ (reference sequence). The CDR3 has 13 residues. Trimming stripped 1 base from V and 4 bases from J, with 5 bases between. The CDR3 is CASSLGENQPQHF. Written as DNA, the CDR3 is TGTGCCAGCAGCTTAGGAGAGAATCAGCCCCAGCATTTT.

The J gene is TRBJ1-2, the V gene TRBV3-1 (or the pseudogene TRBV3-2), with D unclear. The CDR3 sequence is 14 residues long. Trimming pared 0 bases from V and 7 bases from J, leaving 12 bases between. Germline CDR1 is LGHDT and CDR2 is YNNKEL (reference sequence). Here the CDR3 reads CASSQDGLAGGYTF. The DNA for the CDR3 is TGTGCCAGCAGCCAAGATGGCCTGGCGGGTGGCTACACCTTC.

This clone has more than one count but fewer than ten. The V call is TRBV11-2, the J call TRBJ1-3; a weak D match, TRBD1 (5 bases). The germline gives CDR1 SGHAT, CDR2 FQNNGV. The germline V and J ends were trimmed by 5 bases and 8 bases, with 22 bases remaining between them. The CDR3 has 16 residues. The CDR3 DNA follows: TGTGCCAGCAGCCGACCTGTAGGGGATCTGAAACACACCATATATTTT. Protein sequence: CASSRPVGDLKHTIYF. Full variable domain (missing parts from reference TRBV11-2 and TRBJ1-3): EAGVAQSPRYKIIEKRQSVAFWCNPISGHATLYWYQQILGQGPKLLIQFQNNGVVDDSQLPKDRFSAERLKGVDSTLKIQPAKLEDSAVYLCASSRPVGDLKHTIYFGEGSWLTVV.

This clone was counted a few times. This chain joins TRBV9 and TRBJ2-7, with D perhaps matching TRBD1 (6 bases). Germline V lookup: CDR1 SGDLS, CDR2 YYNGEE. Deletions cut 4 bases from V and 3 bases from J, with 14 bases between. The CDR3 is 14 residues long. This CDR3 reads CASSTDSAGYEQYF. Written as DNA, the CDR3 is TGTGCCAGCAGCACGGACAGCGCGGGCTACGAGCAGTACTTC.

J is TRBJ2-1 and V is TRBV4-1; D is possibly TRBD2 (6 bases). Trimming removed 6 bases from V and 3 bases from J, with 15 bases in between. Germline-derived CDR1 and CDR2 are MGHRA and YSYEKL. This CDR3 contains 15 residues. DNA for the CDR3: TGCGCCAGCAGACAACCGGGACTCAACTACAATGAGCAGTTCTTC. Protein product: CASRQPGLNYNEQFF.

The J gene is TRBJ2-7, the V gene TRBV5-1, with TRBD1 matching over 9 bases. V gave up 0 bases and J gave up 2 bases; unmatched junction bases: 3. CDR3 size: 15 residues. CDR1 is SGHRS and CDR2 is YFSETQ in the germline V gene. The CDR3 coding sequence is TGCGCCAGCAGCTTGGCGGGACAGGGAGCCTACGAGCAGTACTTC. Translating it yields CASSLAGQGAYEQYF.

The chain couples TRBV24-1 to TRBJ1-2; 8 bases line up with TRBD1. Trimming cost V 4 bases and J 1 base; bases outside gene matches: 4. Germline lookup yields CDR1 KGHDR and CDR2 SFDVKD. CDR3 size: 15 residues. DNA for the CDR3: TGTGCCACCAGTGACCCCGGACAGGGTAACTATGGCTACACCTTC. It codes for CATSDPGQGNYGYTF.

The V and J genes are TRBV5-4 and TRBJ2-5; TRBD2 matches 8 bases. J lost 5 bases, V lost 3 bases, and 6 bases had no gene match. CDR3 size: 14 residues. Germline-derived CDR1 and CDR2 are SGHNT and YYREEE (reference sequence). This CDR3 reads CASSWRAGGETQYF. The CDR3 DNA reads TGTGCCAGCAGCTGGAGGGCGGGGGGCGAGACCCAGTACTTC.

The gene calls are TRBV11-2 and TRBJ2-1, with 7 bases lining up with TRBD2. Germline V CDR1 and CDR2: SGHAT, FQNNGV. The ends lost 1 base at V and 7 bases at J; junction bases unmatched: 10. The CDR3 contains 16 residues. CDR3 in amino acids: CASSLVLAAFPNEQFF. As DNA, the CDR3 is TGTGCCAGCAGCTTAGTCCTAGCGGCCTTTCCTAATGAGCAGTTCTTC.

In this sample, this clone turned up once. This rearrangement joins TRBV18 to TRBJ2-7, with a possible D match to TRBD1 (5 bases). CDR1 KGHSH and CDR2 LQKENI come from the germline V gene. The germline V and J ends were trimmed by 6 bases and 2 bases, with 14 bases remaining between them. The CDR3 covers 14 residues. The CDR3 DNA follows: TGTGCCAGCTCGGCAGGGTTGGGAACCTACGAGCAGTACTTC. Amino acids: CASSAGLGTYEQYF. Drawing the rest from reference TRBV18 and TRBJ2-7, the complete variable domain is NAGVMQNPRHLVRRRGQEARLRCSPMKGHSHVYWYRQLPEEGLKFMVYLQKENIIDESGMPKERFSAEFPKEGPSILRIQQVVRGDSAAYFCASSAGLGTYEQYFGPGTRLTVT.

The rearrangement uses TRBV5-4 and TRBJ1-1, with D maybe TRBD1 (6 bases). With 6 bases removed from V and 4 bases from J, the gap between germline ends came to 16 bases. The CDR3 is 14 residues long. Germline CDR1 is SGHNT and CDR2 is YYREEE (reference sequence). CDR3: CASTQNRRGTEAFF. The CDR3 DNA follows: TGTGCCAGCACCCAAAACCGCAGGGGCACTGAAGCTTTCTTT. The full variable domain, in which reference TRBV5-4 and TRBJ1-1 provide the parts outside the CDR3, is ETGVTQSPTHLIKTRGQQVTLRCSSQSGHNTVSWYQQALGQGPQFIFQYYREEENGRGNFPPRFSGLQFPNYSSELNVNALELDDSALYLCASTQNRRGTEAFFGQGTRLTVV.

The CDR3 coding sequence is TGTGCCAGCAGCTTAGAGGGTGGGAGGGACTGGTCGGGTGGCTACACCTTC. Translating it yields CASSLEGGRDWSGGYTF. This sequence joins TRBV7-2 and TRBJ1-2; perhaps TRBD1 as D (5 bases). The CDR3 spans 17 residues. V lost 1 base, J lost 7 bases, and 22 bases lay in between. CDR1 SGHTA and CDR2 FQGNSA come from the germline V gene.

This sequence joins TRBV6-2 or TRBV6-3 and TRBJ2-3, with TRBD1 identical over 7 bases. The CDR3 is 15 residues long. Germline V gene sequence: CDR1 MNHEY, CDR2 SVGEGT. V shed 3 bases, J shed 3 bases, and the junction held 6 bases outside the gene matches. The CDR3 DNA reads as TGTGCCAGCAGTTATCTGGGACAGACTACAGATACGCAGTATTTT. It translates to CASSYLGQTTDTQYF.

This clone was observed a single time. The rearrangement uses TRBV9 and TRBJ1-4, with D possibly TRBD1 on 6 matching bases. The CDR3 sequence is 15 residues long. Deletions cut 6 bases from V and 2 bases from J, with 14 bases between. Germline CDR1 reads SGDLS; CDR2 reads YYNGEE. CDR3 bases: TGTGCCAGCACTCCCAGGGGTATGACTAATGAAAAACTGTTTTTT. Residues: CASTPRGMTNEKLFF. The whole variable domain, filled in from reference TRBV9 and TRBJ1-4, reads DSGVTQTPKHLITATGQRVTLRCSPRSGDLSVYWYQQSLDQGLQFLIQYYNGEERAKGNILERFSAQQFPDLHSELNLSSLELGDSALYFCASTPRGMTNEKLFFGSGTQLSVL.

The chain links TRBV5-1 to TRBJ1-1; TRBD1 agrees at 9 bases. V gave up 0 bases and J gave up 1 base; unmatched junction bases: 4. This CDR3 has 16 amino acids. Germline loops: CDR1 SGHRS, CDR2 YFSETQ. CDR3 coding DNA: TGCGCCAGCAGCTTGGTGGGACAGGGTAGGAACACTGAAGCTTTCTTT. Translated, it gives CASSLVGQGRNTEAFF.